This T cell receptor (beta chain) comes out of a study of blood T cell repertoires in COVID-19. The table came from immunoSEQ multiplex PCR; TCRdb's copy has only in-frame clones and leaves some out. This sample carries about 200,000 clones, roughly 89% of them seen once, and the ten largest clones take more than 3%. Trimming shortened V by 3 bases and J by 5 bases, and 17 bases separated the two germline ends. Germline V lookup: CDR1 KGHSH, CDR2 LQKENI. The CDR3 length is 16 residues. The chain has TRBV18 and TRBJ2-1; the D gene is possibly TRBD1 (5 bases). Material for sequencing was PBMCs or T cells enriched from blood (not recorded which). The origin of this receptor is a woman aged 25 to 39 who had been exposed to COVID-19. CDR3 sequence reads: CASSPPDRVFDNEQFF. The CDR3 nucleotides read TGTGCCAGCTCACCTCCCGACAGAGTCTTCGACAATGAGCAGTTCTTC.